This TCR beta chain was captured in a study of CD8 T cells in Susac syndrome. Reverse transcription used about 0.45 to 1 ug RNA and random hexamers. TCRdb recomputed calls from the immunoSEQ multiplex PCR reads with MiXCR, one row per CDR3 protein. This sample has approximately 100,000 distinct CDR3 sequences; 85% to 95% occur once, and the top ten carry approximately 0.13%. CDR1 and CDR2 (germline): MNHEY, SVGEGT. V lost 8 bases and J 0 bases, leaving 16 bases between the germline ends. This CDR3 comprises 15 residues. While CD8+ and CD4+ T cells were isolated negatively, TEMRA cells were enriched by FACS.

The rearrangement links TRBV6-2 or TRBV6-3 to TRBJ1-1; tentatively, D is TRBD1 (5 bases). Sequencing was done on a sample of CD8+ T cells from PBMCs. This clonotype was obtained from a human donor in good health. Here the CDR3 DNA reads TGTGCCAGCTGGGGGGTGGTGGATTTGAACACTGAAGCTTTCTTT. Amino acid sequence: CASWGVVDLNTEAFF.